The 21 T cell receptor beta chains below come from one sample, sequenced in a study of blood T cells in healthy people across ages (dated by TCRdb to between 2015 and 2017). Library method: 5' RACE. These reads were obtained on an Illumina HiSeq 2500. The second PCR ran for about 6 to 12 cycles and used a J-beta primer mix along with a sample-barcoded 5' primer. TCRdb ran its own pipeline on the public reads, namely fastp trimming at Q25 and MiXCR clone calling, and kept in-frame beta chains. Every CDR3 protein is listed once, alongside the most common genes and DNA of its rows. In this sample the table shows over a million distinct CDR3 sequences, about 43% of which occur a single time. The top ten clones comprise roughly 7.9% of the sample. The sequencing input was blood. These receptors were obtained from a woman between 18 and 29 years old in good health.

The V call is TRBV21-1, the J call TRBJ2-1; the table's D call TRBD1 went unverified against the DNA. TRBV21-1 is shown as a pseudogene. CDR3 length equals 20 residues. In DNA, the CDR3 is TGTGCCAGCAGCAAAGAAAATAGGGGGATAGGGAATTTGGGGCGGGATGAGCAGTTCTTC. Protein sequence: CASSKENRGIGNLGRDEQFF.

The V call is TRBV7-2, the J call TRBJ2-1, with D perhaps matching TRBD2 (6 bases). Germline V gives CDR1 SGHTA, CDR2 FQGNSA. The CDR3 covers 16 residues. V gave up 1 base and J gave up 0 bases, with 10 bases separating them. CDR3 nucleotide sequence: TGTGCCAGCAGCTTAGGGGCGGGACTCTCCTACAATGAGCAGTTCTTC. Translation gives CASSLGAGLSYNEQFF.

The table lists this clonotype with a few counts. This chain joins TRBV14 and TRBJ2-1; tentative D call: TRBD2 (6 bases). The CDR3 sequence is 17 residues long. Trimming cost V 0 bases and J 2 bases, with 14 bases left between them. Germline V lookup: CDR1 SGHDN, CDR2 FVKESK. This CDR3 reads CASSQDLGGNPYNEQFF. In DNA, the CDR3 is TGTGCCAGCAGCCAAGATCTGGGCGGGAACCCCTACAATGAGCAGTTCTTC.

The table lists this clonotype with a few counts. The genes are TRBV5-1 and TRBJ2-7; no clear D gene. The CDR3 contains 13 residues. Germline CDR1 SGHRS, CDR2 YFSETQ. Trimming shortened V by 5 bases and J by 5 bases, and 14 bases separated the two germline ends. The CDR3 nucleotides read TGCGCCAGCAGATTTGCCGGATCCGACGAGCAGTACTTC. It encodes CASRFAGSDEQYF.

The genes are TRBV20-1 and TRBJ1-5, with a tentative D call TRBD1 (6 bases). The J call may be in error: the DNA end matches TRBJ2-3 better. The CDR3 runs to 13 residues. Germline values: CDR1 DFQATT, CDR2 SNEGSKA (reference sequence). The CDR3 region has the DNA TGCAGTGCTAGGGACAGAGTCGATCAGCCCCAGTATTTT. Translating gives CSARDRVDQPQYF.

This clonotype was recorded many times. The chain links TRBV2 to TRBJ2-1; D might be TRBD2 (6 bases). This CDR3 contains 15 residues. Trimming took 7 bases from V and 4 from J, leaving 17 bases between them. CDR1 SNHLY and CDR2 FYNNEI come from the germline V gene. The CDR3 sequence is CASTEGTLTYNEQFF. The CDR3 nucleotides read TGTGCCAGCACCGAGGGGACTCTAACTTACAATGAGCAGTTCTTC.

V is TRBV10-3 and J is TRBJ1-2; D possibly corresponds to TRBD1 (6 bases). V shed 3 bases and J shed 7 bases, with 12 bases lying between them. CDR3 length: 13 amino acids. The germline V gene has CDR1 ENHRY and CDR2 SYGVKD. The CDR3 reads CAISDGRGFGYTF. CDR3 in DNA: TGTGCCATCAGTGACGGCAGGGGTTTTGGCTACACCTTC.

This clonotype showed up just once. CDR3 sequence: CSATTGGHYEQYF. For the CDR3, the DNA is TGCAGTGCTACAACAGGGGGCCACTACGAGCAGTACTTC. The chain combines TRBV20-1 with TRBJ2-4; 9 bases line up with TRBD1. The DNA end lines up better with TRBJ2-7; the J call may be wrong. This CDR3 is 13 amino acids long. CDR1 and CDR2 (germline): DFQATT, SNEGSKA (reference sequence).

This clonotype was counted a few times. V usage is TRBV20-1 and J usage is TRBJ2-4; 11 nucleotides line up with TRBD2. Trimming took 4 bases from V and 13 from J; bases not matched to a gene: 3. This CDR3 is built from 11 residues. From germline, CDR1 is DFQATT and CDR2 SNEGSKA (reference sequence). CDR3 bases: TGCAGTGCTACACTAGCGGGAGAGCAGTACTTC. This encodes CSATLAGEQYF.

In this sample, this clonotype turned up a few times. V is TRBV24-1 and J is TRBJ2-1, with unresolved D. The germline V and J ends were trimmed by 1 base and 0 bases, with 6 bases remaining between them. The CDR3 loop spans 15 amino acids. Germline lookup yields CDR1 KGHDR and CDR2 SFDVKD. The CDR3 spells CATSDFRSSYNEQFF. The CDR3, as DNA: TGTGCCACCAGTGATTTCCGGAGCTCCTACAATGAGCAGTTCTTC.

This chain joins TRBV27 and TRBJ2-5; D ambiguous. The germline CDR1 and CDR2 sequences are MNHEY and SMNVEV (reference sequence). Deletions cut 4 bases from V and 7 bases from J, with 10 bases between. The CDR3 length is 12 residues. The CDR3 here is CASSSPPGTQYF. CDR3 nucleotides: TGTGCCAGCAGTTCACCCCCGGGGACCCAGTACTTC.

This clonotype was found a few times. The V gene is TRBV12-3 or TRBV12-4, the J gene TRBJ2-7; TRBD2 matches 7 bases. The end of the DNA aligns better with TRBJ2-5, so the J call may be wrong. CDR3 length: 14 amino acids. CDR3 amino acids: CASSGGTIGETQYF. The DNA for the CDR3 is TGTGCCAGCAGTGGAGGGACTATCGGGGAGACCCAGTACTTC.

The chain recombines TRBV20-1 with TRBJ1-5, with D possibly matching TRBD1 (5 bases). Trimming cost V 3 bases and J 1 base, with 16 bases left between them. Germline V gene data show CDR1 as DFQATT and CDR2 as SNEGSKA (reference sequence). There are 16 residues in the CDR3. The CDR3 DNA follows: TGCAGTGCTAGGGGGGACTCTTTTTCGAGCAATCAGCCCCAGCATTTT. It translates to CSARGDSFSSNQPQHF.

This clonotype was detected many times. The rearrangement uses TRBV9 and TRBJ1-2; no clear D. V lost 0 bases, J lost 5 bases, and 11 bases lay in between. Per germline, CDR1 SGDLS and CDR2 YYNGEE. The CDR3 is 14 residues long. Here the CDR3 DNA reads TGTGCCAGCAGCGTAGGTCGGGGATCTTATGGCTACACCTTC. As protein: CASSVGRGSYGYTF.

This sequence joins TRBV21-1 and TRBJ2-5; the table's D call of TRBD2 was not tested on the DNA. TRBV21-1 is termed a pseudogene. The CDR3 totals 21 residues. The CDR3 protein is CASSSSGTSGTQAKVDNEQYF. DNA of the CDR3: TGTGCCAGCAGCTCGAGTGGGACTAGCGGGACCCAGGCAAAGGTCGACAATGAGCAGTACTTC.

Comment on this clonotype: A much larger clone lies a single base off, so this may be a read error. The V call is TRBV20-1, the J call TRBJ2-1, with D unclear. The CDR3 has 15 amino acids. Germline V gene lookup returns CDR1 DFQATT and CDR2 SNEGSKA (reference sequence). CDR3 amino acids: CSAPVRRSSYNGQFF. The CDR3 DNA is TGCAGTGCTCCGGTTCGAAGAAGCTCCTACAATGGGCAGTTCTTC.

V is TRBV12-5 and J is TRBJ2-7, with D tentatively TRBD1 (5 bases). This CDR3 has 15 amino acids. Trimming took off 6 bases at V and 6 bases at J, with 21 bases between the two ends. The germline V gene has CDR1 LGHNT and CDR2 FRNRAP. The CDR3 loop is CASGPWTQFLREQYF. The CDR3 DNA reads TGTGCTAGTGGACCGTGGACACAGTTCCTACGCGAGCAGTACTTC.

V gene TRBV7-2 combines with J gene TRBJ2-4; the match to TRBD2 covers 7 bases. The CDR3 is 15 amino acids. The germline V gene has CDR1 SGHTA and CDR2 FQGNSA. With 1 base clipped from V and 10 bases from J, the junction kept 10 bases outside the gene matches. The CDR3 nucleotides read TGTGCCAGCAGCTTAGTTGTGGGACTAAGGTCTATTCAGTACTTC. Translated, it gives CASSLVVGLRSIQYF.

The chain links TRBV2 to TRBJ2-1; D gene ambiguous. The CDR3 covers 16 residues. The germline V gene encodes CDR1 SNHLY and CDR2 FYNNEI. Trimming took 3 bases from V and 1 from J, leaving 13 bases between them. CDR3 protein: CASSDRASLSYNEQFF. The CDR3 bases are TGTGCCAGCAGTGATCGAGCGTCATTGTCCTACAATGAGCAGTTCTTC.

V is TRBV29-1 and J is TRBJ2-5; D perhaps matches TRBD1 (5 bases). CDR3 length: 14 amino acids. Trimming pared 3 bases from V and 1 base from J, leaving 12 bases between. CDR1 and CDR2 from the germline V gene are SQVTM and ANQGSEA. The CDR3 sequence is CSVEVQDTQETQYF. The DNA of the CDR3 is TGCAGCGTTGAGGTCCAGGACACCCAAGAGACCCAGTACTTC.

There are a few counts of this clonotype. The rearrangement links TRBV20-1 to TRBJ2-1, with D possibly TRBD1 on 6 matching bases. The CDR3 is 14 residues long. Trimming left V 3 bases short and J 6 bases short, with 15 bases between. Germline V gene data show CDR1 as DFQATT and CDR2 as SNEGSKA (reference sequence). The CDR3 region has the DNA TGCAGTGCTAGGGAACAGGGAAAGACCAATGAGCAGTTCTTC. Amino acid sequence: CSAREQGKTNEQFF.